This T cell receptor beta chain was recorded in a study of blood T cell repertoires in COVID-19. This clone was seen more than once but under ten times. The table came from immunoSEQ multiplex PCR; TCRdb's copy has only in-frame clones and leaves some out. This table holds under 150,000 clones, more than 80% found once. This receptor was obtained from a human donor in a cohort sampled during active COVID-19. The sample was peripheral blood.

The CDR3 protein is CASSPGWNIQYF. CDR3 coding DNA: TGTGCCAGTTCGCCGGGATGGAACATTCAGTACTTC. The V and J genes are TRBV12-3 or TRBV12-4 and TRBJ2-4; tentative D call: TRBD2 (5 bases). Deletions cut 9 bases from V and 7 bases from J, with 13 bases between. The CDR3 extends over 12 amino acids.